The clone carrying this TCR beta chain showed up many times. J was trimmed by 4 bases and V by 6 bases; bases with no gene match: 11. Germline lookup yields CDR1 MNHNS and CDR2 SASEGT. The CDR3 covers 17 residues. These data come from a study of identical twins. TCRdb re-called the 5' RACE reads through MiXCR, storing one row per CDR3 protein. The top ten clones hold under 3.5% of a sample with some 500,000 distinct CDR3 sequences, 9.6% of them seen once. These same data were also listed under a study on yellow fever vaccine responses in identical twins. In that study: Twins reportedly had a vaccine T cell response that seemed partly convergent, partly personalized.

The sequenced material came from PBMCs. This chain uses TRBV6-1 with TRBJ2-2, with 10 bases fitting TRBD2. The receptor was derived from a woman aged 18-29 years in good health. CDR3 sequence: CASRDGLAALFTGELFF. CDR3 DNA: TGTGCCAGCAGAGACGGACTAGCGGCGTTGTTCACCGGGGAGCTGTTTTTT.